A selection of T cell receptor beta chains follows, all from one sample in a study of lymphopenia after photon versus proton radiotherapy. Measured with immunoSEQ multiplex PCR; TCRdb has only the in-frame clones, and not every one. The table lists around 59,000 clones, less than 85% of them singletons, with around 2.1% in the top ten. This material consisted of peripheral blood, taken from a patient treated with proton-based radiotherapy. These receptors originate from a man between 60 and 70 years old with pancreatic cancer. Each CDR3 is given without its conserved first and last residue. The order of the fields is clone size, V gene, J gene, CDR3 protein. Clone size is shown for a subset of rows, as once, few, many or a class of expanded clone.

NA	TRBV13	TRBJ2-7	ASSLGTSGSLGSYEQY
NA	TRBV29-1	TRBJ2-1	SVSRLAGEYGEQF
NA	TRBV6-1	TRBJ1-2	ASNGGRVVYGYT
NA	TRBV18	TRBJ2-7	ASSREGGSGYEQY
once	TRBV6-1	TRBJ1-1	ASSELGPGTEAF
NA	TRBV5-6	TRBJ1-1	ASSLGLVRTEAF
NA	TRBV19	TRBJ1-4	ASSIKDRPGKLF
NA	TRBV18	TRBJ1-2	ASTLNDRMNGYT
NA	TRBV11-2	TRBJ2-5	ASSSWGLGTRGETQY
NA	TRBV19	TRBJ2-3	ASRAGQGGDTQY
NA	TRBV28	TRBJ2-3	ASSLFPSGSGTDTQY
NA	TRBV7-6	TRBJ1-4	ASSLDGPNEKLF
once	TRBV28	TRBJ1-4	ASSLTVPNEKLF
NA	TRBV7-3	TRBJ2-2	ASSQGSTGELF
NA	TRBV6-5	TRBJ1-6	ASSFYGLYNSPLH
once	TRBV1	TRBJ2-7	TSFLWRLSYEQY
few	TRBV13	TRBJ2-7	ATDSGRVVDYEQY
NA	TRBV19	TRBJ1-1	ASSITGENTEAF